This is a list of T cell receptor beta chains from one sample in a study of response to subunit inactivated influenza vaccine. TCRdb ran MiXCR on the RT-PCR reads and lists one entry per CDR3 protein. The data hold about 520,000 distinct CDR3 sequences, with 25% observed a single time. The starting material was CD4+ T cells sorted from PBMCs, obtained 4 to 6 days after vaccination. The receptors come from a man over 45 who received an inactivated influenza vaccine. Both conserved end residues are part of each CDR3. A D gene is named only where the DNA matches it firmly. Clone size appears in some rows only: once, few, many, or a class for an expanded clone.

abundance: few
d_gene: .
v_gene: TRBV21-1
j_gene: TRBJ2-7
CDR3nt: TGTGCCAGCAGCGCAGACAGGGGCGAAAACTACGAGCAGTACTTC
CDR3aa: CASSADRGENYEQYF

abundance: .
d_gene: .
v_gene: TRBV11-2
j_gene: TRBJ1-6
CDR3nt: TGTGCCAGCAGCCCTACAGGGAATTCACCCCTCCACTTT
CDR3aa: CASSPTGNSPLHF

abundance: .
d_gene: TRBD2
v_gene: TRBV12-3/TRBV12-4
j_gene: TRBJ2-1
CDR3nt: TGTGCCAGCAGCCCCCGGACTAGCGGGAGTGTGTTGAATGAGCAGTTCTTC
CDR3aa: CASSPRTSGSVLNEQFF

abundance: few
d_gene: .
v_gene: TRBV5-1
j_gene: TRBJ1-5
CDR3nt: TGCGCCAGCAGCTTAGGGGCTGACAGTAGCAATCAGCCCCAGCATTTT
CDR3aa: CASSLGADSSNQPQHF

abundance: few
d_gene: .
v_gene: TRBV21-1
j_gene: TRBJ2-1
CDR3nt: TGTGCCAGCAGCAGACTAGCGAGATACAATGAGCAGTTCTTC
CDR3aa: CASSRLARYNEQFF

abundance: .
d_gene: TRBD2
v_gene: TRBV6-2/TRBV6-3
j_gene: TRBJ2-2
CDR3nt: TGTGCCAGCAGCACCCTTCCGGGACTAGCGGGGACCGGGGAGCTGTTTTTT
CDR3aa: CASSTLPGLAGTGELFF

abundance: few
d_gene: TRBD2
v_gene: TRBV10-3
j_gene: TRBJ2-7
CDR3nt: TGTGCCATCAGTGGAGCTAGCGGGACTTCGGCGGAGGAGCAGTACTTC
CDR3aa: CAISGASGTSAEEQYF

abundance: few
d_gene: .
v_gene: TRBV7-8
j_gene: TRBJ2-7
CDR3nt: TGTGCCAGCAGCTGGACCTTCGGACCAGACTACGAGCAGTACTTC
CDR3aa: CASSWTFGPDYEQYF

abundance: .
d_gene: .
v_gene: TRBV6-1
j_gene: TRBJ2-6
CDR3nt: TGTGCCAGCAGCGCACGGACTTCGGGACTCAACGTCCTGACTTTC
CDR3aa: CASSARTSGLNVLTF

abundance: .
d_gene: TRBD1
v_gene: TRBV2
j_gene: TRBJ1-4
CDR3nt: TGTGCCAGCAGAGTACCGGGACAGAGTGCAACTAATGAAAAACTGTTTTTT
CDR3aa: CASRVPGQSATNEKLFF

abundance: few
d_gene: .
v_gene: TRBV11-2
j_gene: TRBJ1-6
CDR3nt: TGTGCCAGCAGCCATCGGGTCTCCAAGGGGCCCCTCCACTTT
CDR3aa: CASSHRVSKGPLHF

abundance: .
d_gene: .
v_gene: TRBV7-8
j_gene: TRBJ2-3
CDR3nt: TGTGCCAGCAGCTTAGGTCACCGCACAGATACGCAGTATTTT
CDR3aa: CASSLGHRTDTQYF

abundance: .
d_gene: .
v_gene: TRBV5-8
j_gene: TRBJ2-3
CDR3nt: TGTGCCAGCAGCAGAAGGGGGGTTGGGACAGATACGCAGTATTTT
CDR3aa: CASSRRGVGTDTQYF

abundance: few
d_gene: .
v_gene: TRBV29-1
j_gene: TRBJ2-1
CDR3nt: TGCAGCGTTGAGCGTGGAAGGGCCTACAATGAGCAGTTCTTC
CDR3aa: CSVERGRAYNEQFF

abundance: .
d_gene: .
v_gene: TRBV14
j_gene: TRBJ2-3
CDR3nt: TGTGCCAGCAGCCAAGGTCATGATACGCAGTATTTT
CDR3aa: CASSQGHDTQYF

abundance: .
d_gene: TRBD2
v_gene: TRBV4-2
j_gene: TRBJ2-3
CDR3nt: TGTGCCAGCAGCCAAGATAGGGGACTAGCAACAGATACGCAGTATTTT
CDR3aa: CASSQDRGLATDTQYF

abundance: few
d_gene: .
v_gene: TRBV2
j_gene: TRBJ2-5
CDR3nt: TGTGCCAGCAGTGAAGACAGGCGGAAGACCCAGTACTTC
CDR3aa: CASSEDRRKTQYF

abundance: .
d_gene: .
v_gene: TRBV11-3
j_gene: TRBJ1-5
CDR3nt: TGTGCCAGCAGCTTAGGCCGCGGTCTGAAGCATTTT
CDR3aa: CASSLGRGLKHF

abundance: few
d_gene: TRBD2
v_gene: TRBV20-1
j_gene: TRBJ2-5
CDR3nt: TGCAGTGCCATAGGACTAGCGGGAGGAGGAGGAGAGACCCAGTACTTC
CDR3aa: CSAIGLAGGGGETQYF

abundance: few
d_gene: .
v_gene: TRBV3-1
j_gene: TRBJ2-7
CDR3nt: TGTGCCAGCAGCCAAGATTTCGGTGGGAAGTACTTC
CDR3aa: CASSQDFGGKYF

abundance: few
d_gene: .
v_gene: TRBV5-1
j_gene: TRBJ2-3
CDR3nt: TGCGCCAGCAGCTTGACATCAAGTGGCGGGATTAAGGCTACGCAGTATTTT
CDR3aa: CASSLTSSGGIKATQYF

abundance: .
d_gene: TRBD2
v_gene: TRBV5-8
j_gene: TRBJ2-1
CDR3nt: TGTGCCAGCAGCTTGGGTTCGGGGGGAGTAATCAATGAGCAGTTCTTC
CDR3aa: CASSLGSGGVINEQFF

abundance: .
d_gene: .
v_gene: TRBV7-9
j_gene: TRBJ2-1
CDR3nt: TGTGCCAGCAGCTTAGGCGCCCCCCGAAAGCATGAGCAGTTCTTC
CDR3aa: CASSLGAPRKHEQFF

abundance: .
d_gene: .
v_gene: TRBV7-2
j_gene: TRBJ2-7
CDR3nt: TGTGCCAGCAGCTTTAGCCCCTCCTACGAGCAGTACTTC
CDR3aa: CASSFSPSYEQYF

abundance: .
d_gene: .
v_gene: TRBV28
j_gene: TRBJ2-2
CDR3nt: TGTGCCAGCAGTGGGTCCTACACCGGGGAGCTGTTTTTT
CDR3aa: CASSGSYTGELFF

abundance: .
d_gene: .
v_gene: TRBV20-1
j_gene: TRBJ2-2
CDR3nt: TGCAGTGCGCGTCAAGCGCGGGTGCCCGGGGAGCTGTTTTTT
CDR3aa: CSARQARVPGELFF

abundance: .
d_gene: .
v_gene: TRBV11-2
j_gene: TRBJ2-1
CDR3nt: TGTGCCAGCAGCTTAGAGGGGGGAGAGCAGTTCTTC
CDR3aa: CASSLEGGEQFF

abundance: .
d_gene: TRBD1
v_gene: TRBV28
j_gene: TRBJ2-2
CDR3nt: TGTGCCAGCAGTTTACCGCAGGGGGTATACACCGGGGAGCTGTTTTTT
CDR3aa: CASSLPQGVYTGELFF

abundance: few
d_gene: TRBD2
v_gene: TRBV5-6
j_gene: TRBJ2-3
CDR3nt: TGTGCCAGCAGCTTGCTCGGAGCGGGAGGGCCCTCAGATACGCAGTATTTT
CDR3aa: CASSLLGAGGPSDTQYF

abundance: .
d_gene: .
v_gene: TRBV12-5
j_gene: TRBJ2-3
CDR3nt: TGTGCTAGTGCCGACGGATCTGTTAGCACAGATACGCAGTATTTT
CDR3aa: CASADGSVSTDTQYF

abundance: .
d_gene: TRBD1
v_gene: TRBV7-2
j_gene: TRBJ2-2
CDR3nt: TGTGCCAGCAGCCGGACAGGGCTGGGGACCGGGGAGCTGTTTTTT
CDR3aa: CASSRTGLGTGELFF